This T cell receptor beta chain emerged from a study of cytomegalovirus exposure and HLA in healthy donors. As to this clone: Its specificity is not known.

Regarding the study as a whole: Earlier findings revealed that most TCR beta V segments proved productive either about 87% or about 30% of the time. Sequencing probably produced one cluster of sequence variants that were highly shared. Evidence from a later analysis indicated that most CMV-associated TCR beta chains looked HLA-restricted. In a later analysis, a missense DCLRE1C variant was linked to TCR beta V- and J-gene trimming.

PCR was performed using 60 Vbeta and 13 Jbeta primers. Libraries were prepared by immunoSEQ multiplex PCR; TCRdb keeps only in-frame clonotypes and omits some of them. The sample holds 150,000 to 200,000 clones, under 90% seen once. Germline CDR1 MNHEY, CDR2 SMNVEV (reference sequence). The CDR3 sequence is 14 residues long. This sequence joins TRBV27 and TRBJ2-5, with 7 bases that match TRBD1. The assigned J gene may be wrong: the sequence end matches TRBJ2-7 better. The source is a boy younger than 10 in good health and CMV-seronegative. The sample was PBMCs. The CDR3: CASSLVTGSYEQYF. CDR3 DNA: TGTGCCAGCAGTTTAGTGACAGGGTCCTACGAGCAGTACTTC.